These T cell receptor beta chains were read from a single sample in a study of blood T cell repertoires in COVID-19. Sequenced by immunoSEQ multiplex PCR; TCRdb stores in-frame clones only, minus some. The sample has about 140,000 clones; around 81% are singletons. Sequenced material: peripheral blood. These TCRs come from an older woman with active or convalescent COVID-19. Each CDR3 is given with its conserved first and last residue. The D gene is left open where the match is weak. Expanded clones get a size class; other rows say once, few or many, or leave the size out.

v_call	d_call	j_call	clone_size	cdr3_nt	cdr3_aa
TRBV10-1	-	TRBJ1-1	-	TGCGCCAGCAGTGAATCGGGGGTGAACACTGAAGCTTTCTTT	CASSESGVNTEAFF
TRBV7-2	-	TRBJ1-5	-	TGTGCCAGCAGCTTCGTGGGCAGCAATCAGCCCCAGCATTTT	CASSFVGSNQPQHF
TRBV18	-	TRBJ1-5	-	TGTGCCAGCTCACCACCGACTTTCAGCAATCAGCCCCAGCATTTT	CASSPPTFSNQPQHF
TRBV5-6	TRBD1	TRBJ2-3	once	TGTGCCAGCAGCCCAGGGACAGGGGGCGCGGGAGATACGCAGTATTTT	CASSPGTGGAGDTQYF
TRBV12-3/TRBV12-4	-	TRBJ2-3	-	TGTGCCAGCAGTTTACGGTATTTT	CASSLRYF
TRBV19	-	TRBJ1-2	-	TGTGCCAGTAGTATATTGACAGTAAACTATGGCTACACCTTC	CASSILTVNYGYTF
TRBV7-3	TRBD2	TRBJ2-1	-	TGTGCCAGCAGCCCCTCGGGCGGGGGAGAGCAGTTCTTC	CASSPSGGGEQFF
TRBV6-5	-	TRBJ2-2	few	TGTGCCAGCAGCGCGGGTCCCGGGGAGCTGTTTTTT	CASSAGPGELFF
TRBV10-3	-	TRBJ1-4	-	TGTGCCATCAGTGACGATAGAGAAAAACTGTTTTTT	CAISDDREKLFF
TRBV7-2	-	TRBJ1-2	-	TGTGCCAGCAGTTTAACCCCAGGTACTCCCTATGGCTACACCTTC	CASSLTPGTPYGYTF
TRBV2	-	TRBJ2-6	-	TGTGCCAGCAGTGGACTTTTCTCTGGGGCCAACGTCCTGACTTTC	CASSGLFSGANVLTF
TRBV7-9	TRBD2	TRBJ2-1	few	TGTGCCAGCCAGACCCTTAGCGGGAGGGCCTTCTATGAGCAGTTCTTC	CASQTLSGRAFYEQFF
TRBV3-1/TRBV3-2	-	TRBJ2-2	-	TGTGCCAGCAGCCTACTTACTAGTAGTGGGGAGCTGTTTTTT	CASSLLTSSGELFF
TRBV29-1	-	TRBJ2-1	once	TGCAGCGCTCGGAGGGCGACCTACAATGAGCAGTTCTTC	CSARRATYNEQFF
TRBV16	-	TRBJ2-1	-	TGTGCCAGCAGCACCCTAACCCAGGGGTCCTACAATGAGCAGTTCTTC	CASSTLTQGSYNEQFF
TRBV7-2	-	TRBJ2-1	few	TGTGCCAGCAGCTTAGTGAGGCGGGGTGAGCAGTTCTTC	CASSLVRRGEQFF
TRBV18	TRBD1	TRBJ1-6	-	TGTGCCAGCTCACCACCGGACAGGGCTCGTGATTCACCCCTCCACTTT	CASSPPDRARDSPLHF
TRBV9	-	TRBJ2-1	once	TGTGCCAGCAGCGTAGCTCTCAGTTCTAGCTACAATGAGCAGTTCTTC	CASSVALSSSYNEQFF
TRBV30	-	TRBJ1-1	-	TGTGCCTGGGGCAACCGTCAGGGGACTGAAGCTTTCTTT	CAWGNRQGTEAFF
TRBV27	TRBD2	TRBJ2-4	-	TGTGCCAGCAGACACCTACTAGCGAACATTCAGTACTTC	CASRHLLANIQYF
TRBV19	-	TRBJ1-1	-	TGTGCCAGTGCCCACCGAGGGGGGGCAGGCACTGAAGCTTTCTTT	CASAHRGGAGTEAFF
TRBV7-2	TRBD1	TRBJ1-1	once	TGTGCCAGCAGCTTAGAAACAGGGGCTGAAGCTTTCTTT	CASSLETGAEAFF
TRBV18	-	TRBJ2-3	few	TGTGCCAGCTCACTCATCCGGGGCACAGATACGCAGTATTTT	CASSLIRGTDTQYF